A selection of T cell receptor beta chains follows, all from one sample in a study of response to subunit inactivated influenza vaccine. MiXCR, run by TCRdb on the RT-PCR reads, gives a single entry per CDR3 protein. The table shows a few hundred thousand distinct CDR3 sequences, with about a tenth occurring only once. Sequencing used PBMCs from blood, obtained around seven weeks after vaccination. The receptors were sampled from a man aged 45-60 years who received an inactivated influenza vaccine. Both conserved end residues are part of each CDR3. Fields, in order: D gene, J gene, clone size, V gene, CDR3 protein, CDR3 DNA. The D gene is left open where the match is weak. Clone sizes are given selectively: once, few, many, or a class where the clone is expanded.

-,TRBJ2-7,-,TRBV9,CASSVGGGEPYEQYF,TGTGCCAGCAGCGTAGGAGGCGGGGAGCCCTACGAGCAGTACTTC
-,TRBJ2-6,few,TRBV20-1,CSAKGGSSGANVLTF,TGCAGTGCTAAGGGGGGGAGCTCTGGGGCCAACGTCCTGACTTTC
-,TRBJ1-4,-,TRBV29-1,CSALMPGRNEKLFF,TGCAGCGCTTTAATGCCGGGACGGAATGAAAAACTGTTTTTT
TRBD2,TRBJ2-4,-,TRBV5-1,CASSGTGRDIQYF,TGCGCCAGCAGCGGGACGGGGAGGGACATTCAGTACTTC
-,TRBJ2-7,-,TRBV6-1,CASGLRGSVFEQYF,TGTGCCAGCGGCCTTAGGGGCTCCGTGTTCGAGCAGTACTTC
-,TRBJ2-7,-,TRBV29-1,CSVVRAYEQYF,TGCAGCGTTGTCCGGGCCTACGAGCAGTACTTC
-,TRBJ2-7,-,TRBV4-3,CASSQESSTRPYEQYF,TGCGCCAGCAGCCAAGAAAGTAGCACGCGTCCCTACGAGCAGTACTTC
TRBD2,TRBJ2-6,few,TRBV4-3,CASSQKLAGGAGANVLTF,TGCGCCAGCAGCCAGAAACTAGCGGGAGGGGCCGGGGCCAACGTCCTGACTTTC
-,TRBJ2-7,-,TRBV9,CASSPTGITYEQYF,TGTGCCAGCAGCCCGACCGGCATCACCTACGAGCAGTACTTC
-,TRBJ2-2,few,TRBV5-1,CASSLDGTTTGELFF,TGCGCCAGCAGCTTGGACGGGACAACTACCGGGGAGCTGTTTTTT
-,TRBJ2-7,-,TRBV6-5,CASSYLLTSEQYF,TGTGCCAGCAGTTACCTCCTTACTAGCGAGCAGTACTTC
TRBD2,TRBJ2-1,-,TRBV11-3,CASSLSSGRTYNEQFF,TGTGCCAGCAGCTTATCTAGCGGGAGGACCTACAATGAGCAGTTCTTC
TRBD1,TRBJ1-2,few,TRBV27,CASSLTGGAAYGYTF,TGTGCCAGCAGTCTCACAGGGGGCGCGGCATATGGCTACACCTTC
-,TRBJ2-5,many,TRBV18,CASSPYKETQYF,TGTGCCAGCTCACCATATAAGGAGACCCAGTACTTC
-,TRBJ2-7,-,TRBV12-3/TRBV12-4,CASSFWGDEQYF,TGTGCCAGCAGTTTTTGGGGAGACGAGCAGTACTTC
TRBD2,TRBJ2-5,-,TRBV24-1,CATSGGVAGGAETQYF,TGTGCCACCAGTGGGGGCGTTGCGGGAGGAGCAGAGACCCAGTACTTC
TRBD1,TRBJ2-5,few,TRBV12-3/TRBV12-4,CASSTRGQGETQYF,TGTGCCAGCAGTACTCGGGGACAGGGAGAGACCCAGTACTTC
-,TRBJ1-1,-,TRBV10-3,CAIRPQGNTEAFF,TGTGCCATCAGGCCCCAGGGAAACACTGAAGCTTTCTTT
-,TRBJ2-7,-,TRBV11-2,CASSGTTKISYEQYF,TGTGCCAGCTCCGGGACAACAAAAATATCCTACGAGCAGTACTTC
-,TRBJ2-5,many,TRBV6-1,CASSPTRQETQYF,TGTGCCAGCAGTCCGACCCGTCAAGAGACCCAGTACTTC
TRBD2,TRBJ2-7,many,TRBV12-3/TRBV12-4,CASSLGLGQYF,TGTGCCAGCAGTTTGGGACTAGGGCAGTACTTC
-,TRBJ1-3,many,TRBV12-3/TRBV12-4,CASSPGHGSSGNTIYF,TGTGCCAGCAGCCCCGGGCACGGGAGCTCTGGAAACACCATATATTTT
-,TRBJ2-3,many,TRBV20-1,CSATLFTDTQYF,TGCAGTGCTACTCTGTTCACAGATACGCAGTATTTT
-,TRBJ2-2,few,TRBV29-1,CSVGQAYGLAGELFF,TGCAGCGTTGGGCAAGCGTATGGGCTGGCCGGGGAGCTGTTTTTT
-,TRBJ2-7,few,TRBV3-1,CASSPGGGTEQYF,TGTGCCAGCAGCCCCGGTGGGGGAACCGAGCAGTACTTC
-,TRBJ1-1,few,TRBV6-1,CASSRTGSYTEAFF,TGTGCCAGCAGCCGGACGGGGTCCTACACTGAAGCTTTCTTT
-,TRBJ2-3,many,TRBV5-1,CASSLRTAQPYF,TGCGCCAGCAGCTTGAGGACGGCCCAACCGTATTTT
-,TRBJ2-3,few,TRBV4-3,CASSQDTGTDTQYF,TGCGCCAGCAGCCAAGATACAGGGACAGATACGCAGTATTTT
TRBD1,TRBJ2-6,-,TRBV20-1,CSAAQQGVLTGANVLTF,TGCAGTGCCGCACAACAGGGGGTCTTAACTGGGGCCAACGTCCTGACTTTC
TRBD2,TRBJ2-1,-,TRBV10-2,CASSRPLAGGHSNNEQFF,TGCGCCAGCAGTAGGCCACTAGCGGGGGGGCATTCCAATAATGAGCAGTTCTTC
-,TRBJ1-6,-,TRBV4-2,CASSQERRDSPLHF,TGTGCCAGCAGCCAAGAACGGAGGGATTCACCCCTCCACTTT
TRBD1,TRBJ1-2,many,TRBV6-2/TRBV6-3,CASRTRLTGIGGYTF,TGTGCCAGCAGGACTCGACTGACAGGGATAGGCGGCTACACCTTC
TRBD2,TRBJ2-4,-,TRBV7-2,CASSLRSSGIAKNIQYF,TGTGCCAGCAGCTTACGCTCTAGCGGTATAGCCAAAAACATTCAGTACTTC
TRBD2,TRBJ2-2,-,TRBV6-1,CASSAYTSAAGELFF,TGTGCCAGCAGCGCCTATACTAGCGCCGCCGGGGAGCTGTTTTTT
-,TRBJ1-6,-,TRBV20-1,CSARDPRRGDSPLHF,TGCAGTGCTAGAGATCCCCGCCGGGGCGATTCACCCCTCCACTTT
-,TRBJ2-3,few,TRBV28,CASSFRALSSTDTQYF,TGTGCCAGCAGTTTTCGTGCGCTTTCTAGCACAGATACGCAGTATTTT
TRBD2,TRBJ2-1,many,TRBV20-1,CSARTGLAGDNNEQFF,TGCAGTGCTAGAACCGGACTAGCGGGGGATAACAATGAGCAGTTCTTC
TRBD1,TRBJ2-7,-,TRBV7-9,CASNYRGIYEQYF,TGTGCCAGCAACTACAGGGGAATCTACGAGCAGTACTTC
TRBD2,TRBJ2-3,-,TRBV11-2,CASSSLAGDFTQYF,TGTGCCAGCAGCTCCCTAGCGGGGGATTTTACGCAGTATTTT
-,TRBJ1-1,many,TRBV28,CASSLGWDTEAFF,TGTGCCAGCAGCCTCGGGTGGGACACTGAAGCTTTCTTT
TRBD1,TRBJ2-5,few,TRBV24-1,CATSETGTGDQETQYF,TGTGCCACCAGTGAAACCGGGACAGGAGACCAAGAGACCCAGTACTTC
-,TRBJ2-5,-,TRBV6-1,CASSSRLLQETQYF,TGTGCCAGCAGTAGCAGGCTCCTCCAAGAGACCCAGTACTTC
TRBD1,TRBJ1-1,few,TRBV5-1,CASSFQWDSREAFF,TGCGCCAGCAGCTTTCAGTGGGACAGCCGTGAAGCTTTCTTT
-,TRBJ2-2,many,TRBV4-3,CASSQDPAGNTGELFF,TGCGCCAGCAGCCAAGATCCAGCGGGGAACACCGGGGAGCTGTTTTTT
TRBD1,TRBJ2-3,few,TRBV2,CARDGQGQYF,TGTGCCAGGGATGGACAGGGGCAGTATTTT
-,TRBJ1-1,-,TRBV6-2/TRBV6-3,CASNRLRMNTEAFF,TGTGCCAGCAACCGACTCCGGATGAACACTGAAGCTTTCTTT